The present T cell receptor (beta chain) was sequenced within a study of immune evolution from preneoplasia to lung adenocarcinoma (dated by TCRdb to the early 2020s). A note on the overall study: No AAH lesions showed HLA loss of heterozygosity, compared with 7% of AIS, more than 13% of MIA and roughly 35% of ADC lesions. The study used immune gene expression, TCR sequencing and multiplex immunofluorescence to profile the immune contexture of lung adenocarcinoma precursors and invasive adenocarcinoma. Resected precursor lesions (AAH, AIS, MIA) and invasive adenocarcinomas were compared with paired morphologically normal lung tissue. Sample size was determined by specimen availability and not by a prior power calculation. The immune data were combined with whole exome sequencing and methylation data from the same cohort of nodules. A total of around 50 patients with pulmonary nodules who underwent surgical resection were included in the overall cohort. TCR sequencing data came from roughly 51 patients. According to the study, roughly 100 samples were used for TCR sequencing. POLYSOLVER was used to infer Class I HLA alleles from exome data, and LOHHLA was used to detect allele-specific HLA loss. The full study reports these points: The findings reflected association rather than direct causation, and larger cohorts with long-term follow-up and longitudinal biopsies were considered necessary. KRAS-mutant nodules showed the highest T cell clonality compared with EGFR-mutant or double wild-type lesions. Because all patients were from Japan and China, applicability to Western populations was uncertain. The highest top T cell clone frequencies were observed in normal lung, and a progressive decrease in top T cell clone frequencies appeared to occur from AAH through AIS, MIA and invasive adenocarcinoma. The highest clonality was observed in normal lung, whereas higher T cell density and diversity but lower clonality appeared to be present in later-stage lesions.

V loses 2 bases of germline sequence and J loses 0 bases, and the interval between the two ends is 11 bases. In the germline V gene (reference sequence), CDR1 corresponds to SEHNR and CDR2 to FQNEAQ. The CDR3, from cysteine to phenylalanine, totals 17 residues. Only CDR3 DNA is held: 51 bases, read in frame from base 1. This clone was found a few times. It has no known antigen specificity. No much larger clone is present one base from it, and per-base qualities are unavailable. Using the immunoSEQ hsTCRbeta Kit, TCR beta CDR3 regions were sequenced from DNA. The original pipeline was this. TCR sequencing data were analysed with the ImmunoSEQ Analyzer. T cell clonality was defined as 1 minus Pielou's evenness, calculated on productive rearrangements. The inverse Simpson index, applied to productive templates, was used to measure T cell diversity. T cell density was TCR beta template counts normalized to usable DNA, estimated by amplifying and sequencing housekeeping genes. TCR metrics were compared across histologic stages using two-sided Kruskal-Wallis tests. TCRdb retrieved this table from immuneACCESS and kept in-frame rearrangements only. Not all clones are present; in checked studies, unresolved V genes account for under half, and no reason is known for the remainder. V, J and clone size are those of that table, while D and trimming were read from the DNA. In all, the sample holds more than 9,500 clones, and around 85% of those were seen once. The ten largest make up about 4% of the sample.

Between 2014 and 2017, the patients underwent resection in either Japan or China. Two lung cancer pathologists independently reviewed H&E slides to confirm the histologic diagnosis of every case. For nucleic acid extraction, premalignant or tumor cells were enriched by macro-dissection following pathologic assessment. DNA was isolated from FFPE tissue using the AllPrep DNA/RNA FFPE Kit. The material sequenced was FFPE tissue from an adenomatous hyperplasia lung lesion. Sample cell subset or site, as interpreted from the label and publication: atypical adenomatous hyperplasia (AAH), lung preneoplasia. The receptor's source is a person between 45 and 75 years old with lung adenocarcinoma. The chain was built from TRBV7-9 and TRBJ1-6; no D gene can be assigned with confidence. Here the CDR3 is given as CASSLIRRGSYNSPLHF. The DNA sequence is TGTGCCAGCAGCTTAATTCGACGTGGCTCCTATAATTCACCCCTCCACTTT.